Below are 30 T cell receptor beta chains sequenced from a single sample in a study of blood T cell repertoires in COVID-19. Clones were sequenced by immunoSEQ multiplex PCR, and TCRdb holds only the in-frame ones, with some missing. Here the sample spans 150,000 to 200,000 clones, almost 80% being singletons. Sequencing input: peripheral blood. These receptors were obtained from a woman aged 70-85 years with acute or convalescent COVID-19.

CDR3 loop: CASTRDRAYNSPLHF. The CDR3 region has the DNA TGTGCCAGCACTCGGGACAGGGCCTATAATTCACCCCTCCACTTT. The V gene is TRBV6-5, the J gene TRBJ1-6, with 9 nucleotides matching TRBD1. The CDR3 sequence is 15 residues long. Losses at the gene ends were 7 bases for V and 2 bases for J; bases not matched to a gene: 3. Germline-derived CDR1 and CDR2 are MNHEY and SVGAGI.

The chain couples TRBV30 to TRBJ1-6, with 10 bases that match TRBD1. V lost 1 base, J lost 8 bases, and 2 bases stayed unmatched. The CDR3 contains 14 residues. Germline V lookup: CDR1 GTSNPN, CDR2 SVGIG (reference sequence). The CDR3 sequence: CAWSGQGADSPLHF. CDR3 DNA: TGTGCCTGGAGTGGACAGGGGGCGGATTCACCCCTCCACTTT.

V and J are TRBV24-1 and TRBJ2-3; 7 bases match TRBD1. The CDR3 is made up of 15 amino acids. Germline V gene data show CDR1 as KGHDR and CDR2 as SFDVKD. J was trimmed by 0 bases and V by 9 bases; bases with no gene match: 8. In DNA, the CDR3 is TGTGCCACCTCTCCTGGACAGGACAGCACAGATACGCAGTATTTT. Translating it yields CATSPGQDSTDTQYF.

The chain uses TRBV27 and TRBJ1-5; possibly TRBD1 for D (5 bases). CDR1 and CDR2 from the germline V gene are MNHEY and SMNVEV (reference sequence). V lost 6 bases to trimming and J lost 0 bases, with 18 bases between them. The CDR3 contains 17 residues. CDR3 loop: CASSRKFDRHSNQPQHF. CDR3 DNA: TGTGCCAGCAGCCGGAAGTTTGACAGACATAGCAATCAGCCCCAGCATTTT.

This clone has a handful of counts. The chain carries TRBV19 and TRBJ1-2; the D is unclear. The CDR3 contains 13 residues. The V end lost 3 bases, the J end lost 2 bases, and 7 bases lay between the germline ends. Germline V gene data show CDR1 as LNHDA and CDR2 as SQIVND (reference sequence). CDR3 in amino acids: CASSIGENYGYTF. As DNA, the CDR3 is TGTGCCAGTAGTATCGGGGAAAACTATGGCTACACCTTC.

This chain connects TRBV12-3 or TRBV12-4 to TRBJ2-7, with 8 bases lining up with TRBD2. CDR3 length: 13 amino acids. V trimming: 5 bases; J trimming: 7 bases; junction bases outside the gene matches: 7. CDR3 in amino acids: CASSAAGAREQYF. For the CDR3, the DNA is TGTGCCAGCAGTGCAGCGGGAGCGCGAGAGCAGTACTTC.

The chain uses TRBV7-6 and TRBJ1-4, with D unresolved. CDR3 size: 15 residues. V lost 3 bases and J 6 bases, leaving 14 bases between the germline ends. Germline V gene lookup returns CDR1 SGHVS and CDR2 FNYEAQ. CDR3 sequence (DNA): TGTGCCAGCAGCTTGGGCCCCGGCGACGATGAAAAACTGTTTTTT. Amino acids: CASSLGPGDDEKLFF.

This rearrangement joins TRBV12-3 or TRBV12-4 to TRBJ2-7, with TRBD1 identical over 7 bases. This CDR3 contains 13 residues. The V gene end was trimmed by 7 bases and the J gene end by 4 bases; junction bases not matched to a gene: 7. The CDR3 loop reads CASTYDRAYEQYF. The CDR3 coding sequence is TGTGCCAGCACCTACGACAGGGCGTACGAGCAGTACTTC.

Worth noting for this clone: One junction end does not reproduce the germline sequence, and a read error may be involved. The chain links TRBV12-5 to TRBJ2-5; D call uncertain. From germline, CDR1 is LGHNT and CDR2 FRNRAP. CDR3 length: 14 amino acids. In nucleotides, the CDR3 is TGTGCTAGTGGTCTCGCCTCCTTTGAGAGTCCCATAAACTTC. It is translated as CASGLASFESPINF.

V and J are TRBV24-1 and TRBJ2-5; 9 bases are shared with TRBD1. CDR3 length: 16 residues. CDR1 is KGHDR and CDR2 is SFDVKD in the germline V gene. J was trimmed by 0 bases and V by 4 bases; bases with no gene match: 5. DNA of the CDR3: TGTGCCACCAGTGAGACCGGACAGGGGAACCAAGAGACCCAGTACTTC. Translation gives CATSETGQGNQETQYF.

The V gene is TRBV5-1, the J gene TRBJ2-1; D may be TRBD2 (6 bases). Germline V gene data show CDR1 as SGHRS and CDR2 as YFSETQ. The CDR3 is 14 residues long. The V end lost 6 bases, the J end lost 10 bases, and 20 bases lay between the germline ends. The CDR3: CASNRDLGFGEQFF. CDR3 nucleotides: TGCGCCAGCAACCGGGACTTAGGGTTTGGGGAGCAGTTCTTC. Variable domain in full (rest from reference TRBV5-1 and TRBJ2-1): KAGVTQTPRYLIKTRGQQVTLSCSPISGHRSVSWYQQTPGQGLQFLFEYFSETQRNKGNFPGRFSGRQFSNSRSEMNVSTLELGDSALYLCASNRDLGFGEQFFGPGTRLTVL.

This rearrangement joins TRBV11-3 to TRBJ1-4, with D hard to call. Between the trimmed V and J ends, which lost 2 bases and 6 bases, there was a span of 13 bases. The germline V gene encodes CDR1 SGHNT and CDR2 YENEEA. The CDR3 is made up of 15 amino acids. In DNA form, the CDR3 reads TGTGCCAGCAGCTTATTGGGCGCAGATTATGAAAAACTGTTTTTT. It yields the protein CASSLLGADYEKLFF.

As DNA, the CDR3 is TGTGCCAGTAGTATAGAGGGCGATTTTTCTTCTAGCACAGATACGCAGTATTTT. This gives the protein CASSIEGDFSSSTDTQYF. The genes are TRBV19 and TRBJ2-3; D gene ambiguous. Germline V gives CDR1 LNHDA, CDR2 SQIVND (reference sequence). V gave up 0 bases and J gave up 0 bases, with 16 bases separating them. The CDR3 loop spans 18 amino acids. The whole variable domain, filled in from reference TRBV19 and TRBJ2-3, reads DGGITQSPKYLFRKEGQNVTLSCEQNLNHDAMYWYRQDPGQGLRLIYYSQIVNDFQKGDIAEGYSVSREKKESFPLTVTSAQKNPTAFYLCASSIEGDFSSSTDTQYFGPGTRLTVL.

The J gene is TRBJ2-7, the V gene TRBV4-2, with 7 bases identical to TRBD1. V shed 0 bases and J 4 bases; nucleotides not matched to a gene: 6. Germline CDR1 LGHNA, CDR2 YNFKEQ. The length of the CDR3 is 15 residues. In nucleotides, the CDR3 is TGTGCCAGCAGCCAAGATCAGAGACAGGGATACGAGCAGTACTTC. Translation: CASSQDQRQGYEQYF.

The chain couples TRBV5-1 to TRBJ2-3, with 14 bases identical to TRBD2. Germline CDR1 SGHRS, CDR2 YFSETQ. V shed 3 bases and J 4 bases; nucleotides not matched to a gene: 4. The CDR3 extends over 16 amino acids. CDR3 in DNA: TGCGCCAGCAGCTGGAGACTAGCGGGAGGGGCAGATACGCAGTATTTT. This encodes CASSWRLAGGADTQYF. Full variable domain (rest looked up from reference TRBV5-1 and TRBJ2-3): KAGVTQTPRYLIKTRGQQVTLSCSPISGHRSVSWYQQTPGQGLQFLFEYFSETQRNKGNFPGRFSGRQFSNSRSEMNVSTLELGDSALYLCASSWRLAGGADTQYFGPGTRLTVL.

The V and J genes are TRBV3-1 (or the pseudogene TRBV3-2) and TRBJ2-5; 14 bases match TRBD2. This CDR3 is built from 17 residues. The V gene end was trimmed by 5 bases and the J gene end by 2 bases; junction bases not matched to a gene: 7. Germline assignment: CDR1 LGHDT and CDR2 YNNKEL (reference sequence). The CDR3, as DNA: TGTGCCAGCAGCGGAAGACTAGCGGGAGGGTATCAAGAGACCCAGTACTTC. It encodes CASSGRLAGGYQETQYF.

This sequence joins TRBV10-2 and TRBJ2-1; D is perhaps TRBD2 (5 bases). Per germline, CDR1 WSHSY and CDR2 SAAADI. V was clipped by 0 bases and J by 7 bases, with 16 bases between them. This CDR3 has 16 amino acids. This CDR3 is CASSESSDSDGNEQFF. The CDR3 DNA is TGCGCCAGCAGTGAGTCATCGGACTCGGACGGGAATGAGCAGTTCTTC.

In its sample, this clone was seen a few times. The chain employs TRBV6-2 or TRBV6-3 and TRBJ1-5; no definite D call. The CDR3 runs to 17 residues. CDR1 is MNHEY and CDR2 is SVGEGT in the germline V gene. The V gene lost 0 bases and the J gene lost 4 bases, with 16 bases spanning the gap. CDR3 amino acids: CASSYSSGGRPNQPQHF. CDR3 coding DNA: TGTGCCAGCAGTTACTCGAGTGGTGGCAGGCCGAATCAGCCCCAGCATTTT.

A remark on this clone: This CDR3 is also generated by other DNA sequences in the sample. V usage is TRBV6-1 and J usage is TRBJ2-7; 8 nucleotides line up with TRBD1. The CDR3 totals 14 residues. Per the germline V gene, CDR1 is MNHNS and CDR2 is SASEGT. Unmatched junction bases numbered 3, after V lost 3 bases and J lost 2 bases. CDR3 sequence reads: CASSDTGGPYEQYF. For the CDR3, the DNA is TGTGCCAGCAGTGATACAGGGGGACCCTACGAGCAGTACTTC.

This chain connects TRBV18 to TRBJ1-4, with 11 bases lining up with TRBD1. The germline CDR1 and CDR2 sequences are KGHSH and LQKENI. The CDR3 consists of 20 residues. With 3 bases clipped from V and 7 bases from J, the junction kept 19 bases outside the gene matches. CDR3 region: CASSPRSGRTGGVNGEKLFF. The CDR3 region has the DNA TGTGCCAGCTCACCGCGCTCGGGTCGGACAGGGGGCGTCAACGGTGAAAAACTGTTTTTT.

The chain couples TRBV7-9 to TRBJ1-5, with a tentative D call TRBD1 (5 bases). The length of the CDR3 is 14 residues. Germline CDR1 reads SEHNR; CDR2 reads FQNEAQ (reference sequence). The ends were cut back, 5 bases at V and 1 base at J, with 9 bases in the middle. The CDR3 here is CASSRAGSNQPQHF. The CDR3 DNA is TGTGCCAGCAGCCGCGCAGGGAGCAATCAGCCCCAGCATTTT.

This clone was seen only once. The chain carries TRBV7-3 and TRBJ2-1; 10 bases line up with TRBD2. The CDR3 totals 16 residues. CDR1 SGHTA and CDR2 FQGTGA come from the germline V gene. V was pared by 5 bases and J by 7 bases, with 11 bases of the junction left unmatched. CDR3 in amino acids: CASSPPPSGRRNEQFF. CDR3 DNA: TGTGCCAGCAGCCCCCCCCCTAGCGGGAGACGGAATGAGCAGTTCTTC.

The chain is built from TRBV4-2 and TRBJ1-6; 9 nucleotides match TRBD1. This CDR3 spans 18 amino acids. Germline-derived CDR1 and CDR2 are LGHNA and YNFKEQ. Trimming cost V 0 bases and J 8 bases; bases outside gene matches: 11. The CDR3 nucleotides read TGTGCCAGCAGCCAAGAAGAGTACAGGACAGGGGCTGATTCACCCCTCCACTTT. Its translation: CASSQEEYRTGADSPLHF.

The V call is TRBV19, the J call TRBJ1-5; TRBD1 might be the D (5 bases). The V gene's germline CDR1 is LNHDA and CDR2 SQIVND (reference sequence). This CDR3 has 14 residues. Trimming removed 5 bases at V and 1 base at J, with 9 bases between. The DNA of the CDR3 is TGTGCCAGTAGTTTAGGGGCCAGCAATCAGCCCCAGCATTTT. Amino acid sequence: CASSLGASNQPQHF. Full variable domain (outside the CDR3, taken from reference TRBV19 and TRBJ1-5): DGGITQSPKYLFRKEGQNVTLSCEQNLNHDAMYWYRQDPGQGLRLIYYSQIVNDFQKGDIAEGYSVSREKKESFPLTVTSAQKNPTAFYLCASSLGASNQPQHFGDGTRLSIL.

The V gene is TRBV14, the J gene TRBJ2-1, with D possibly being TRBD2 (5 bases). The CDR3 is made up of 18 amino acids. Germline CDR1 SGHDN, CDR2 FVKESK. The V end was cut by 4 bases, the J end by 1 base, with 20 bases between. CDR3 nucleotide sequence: TGTGCCAGCAGCCCATACTATTCTAGGGAGTTGTCCTACAATGAGCAGTTCTTC. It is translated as CASSPYYSRELSYNEQFF.

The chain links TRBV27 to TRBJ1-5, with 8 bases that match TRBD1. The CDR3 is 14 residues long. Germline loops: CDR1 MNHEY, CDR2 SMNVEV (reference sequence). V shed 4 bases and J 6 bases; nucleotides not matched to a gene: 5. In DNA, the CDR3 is TGTGCCAGCAGTTCGGACAGGGCGGGTCAGCCCCAGCATTTT. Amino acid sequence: CASSSDRAGQPQHF.

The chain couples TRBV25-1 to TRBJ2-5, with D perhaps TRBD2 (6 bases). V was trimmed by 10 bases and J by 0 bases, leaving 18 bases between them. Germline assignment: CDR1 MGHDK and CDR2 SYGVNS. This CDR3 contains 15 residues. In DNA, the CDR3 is TGTGCCATCGATAGCCCCCGGGACTACCAAGAGACCCAGTACTTC. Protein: CAIDSPRDYQETQYF.

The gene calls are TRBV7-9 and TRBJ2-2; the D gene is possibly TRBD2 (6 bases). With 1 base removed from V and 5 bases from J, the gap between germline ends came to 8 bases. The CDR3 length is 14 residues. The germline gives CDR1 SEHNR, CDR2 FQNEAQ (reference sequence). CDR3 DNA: TGTGCCAGCAGCTTAGGGGGACTTACCGGGGAGCTGTTTTTT. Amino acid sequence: CASSLGGLTGELFF. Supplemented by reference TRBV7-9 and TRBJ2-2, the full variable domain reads DTGVSQNPRHKITKRGQNVTFRCDPISEHNRLYWYRQTLGQGPEFLTYFQNEAQLEKSRLLSDRFSAERPKGSFSTLEIQRTEQGDSAMYLCASSLGGLTGELFFGEGSRLTVL.

The CDR3 protein is CATSSWGDYEQYF. The CDR3 nucleotides read TGTGCCACCAGTTCCTGGGGGGACTACGAGCAGTACTTC. The V and J genes are TRBV24-1 and TRBJ2-7; D is possibly TRBD2 (6 bases). Between the trimmed V and J ends, which lost 6 bases and 3 bases, there was a span of 11 bases. This CDR3 spans 13 amino acids. The germline V gene encodes CDR1 KGHDR and CDR2 SFDVKD.

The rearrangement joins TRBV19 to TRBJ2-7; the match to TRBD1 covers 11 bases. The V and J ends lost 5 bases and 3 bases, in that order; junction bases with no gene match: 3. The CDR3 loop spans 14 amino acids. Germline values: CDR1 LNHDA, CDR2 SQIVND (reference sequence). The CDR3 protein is CASSGQGAHYEQYF. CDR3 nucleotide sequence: TGTGCCAGTAGTGGACAGGGGGCCCACTACGAGCAGTACTTC.